The 9 T cell receptor beta chains listed next were all sequenced from one sample in a study of pediatric ulcerative colitis. Assay: immunoSEQ multiplex PCR; the TCRdb copy retains only in-frame clones and omits some. The table has 30,000 to 45,000 clones, 70% to 90% seen once. Source material: blood. These receptors were collected from a girl aged 10-17 years with moderate ulcerative colitis.

The chain is built from TRBV10-3 and TRBJ2-2; unclear D gene. CDR3 length: 12 residues. Deletions cut 3 bases from V and 6 bases from J, with 5 bases between. CDR1 is ENHRY, CDR2 SYGVKD, per germline. The CDR3 sequence: CAISDGPGELFF. The CDR3 bases are TGTGCCATCAGTGACGGCCCCGGGGAGCTGTTTTTT.

This chain connects TRBV11-2 to TRBJ1-2; D not resolved. The CDR3 totals 15 residues. Trimming removed 4 bases from V and 0 bases from J, with 12 bases in between. Germline lookup yields CDR1 SGHAT and CDR2 FQNNGV. In nucleotides, the CDR3 is TGTGCCAGCAGCTCCACGAGCAACGCTAACTATGGCTACACCTTC. It codes for CASSSTSNANYGYTF. The full variable domain, its missing parts supplied by reference TRBV11-2 and TRBJ1-2, is EAGVAQSPRYKIIEKRQSVAFWCNPISGHATLYWYQQILGQGPKLLIQFQNNGVVDDSQLPKDRFSAERLKGVDSTLKIQPAKLEDSAVYLCASSSTSNANYGYTFGSGTRLTVV.

The chain links TRBV5-1 to TRBJ2-1; TRBD2 matches 13 bases. This CDR3 comprises 16 residues. J was trimmed by 7 bases and V by 3 bases; bases with no gene match: 7. CDR1 and CDR2 from the germline V gene are SGHRS and YFSETQ. The CDR3 sequence is CASSWTGLAGMNEQFF. CDR3 nucleotide sequence: TGCGCCAGCAGCTGGACGGGACTAGCGGGAATGAATGAGCAGTTCTTC.

The V gene is TRBV5-4, the J gene TRBJ1-1, with no clear D. In germline, CDR1 is SGHNT, CDR2 YYREEE (reference sequence). The CDR3 totals 13 residues. Trimming shortened V by 3 bases and J by 1 base, and 7 bases separated the two germline ends. The CDR3 region is CASSSPSNTEAFF. In DNA form, the CDR3 reads TGTGCCAGCAGCTCTCCATCGAACACTGAAGCTTTCTTT.

This clone was seen a single time. V is TRBV5-4 and J is TRBJ2-1, with a weak D call TRBD2 (6 bases). The V end was cut by 2 bases, the J end by 16 bases, with 25 bases between. The CDR3 consists of 15 residues. From germline, CDR1 is SGHNT and CDR2 YYREEE (reference sequence). The CDR3 spells CASSFGDVAQRAGFF. In nucleotides, the CDR3 is TGTGCCAGCAGCTTCGGGGACGTGGCCCAGCGGGCGGGCTTCTTC. The full variable domain, with the rest looked up from reference TRBV5-4 and TRBJ2-1, is ETGVTQSPTHLIKTRGQQVTLRCSSQSGHNTVSWYQQALGQGPQFIFQYYREEENGRGNFPPRFSGLQFPNYSSELNVNALELDDSALYLCASSFGDVAQRAGFFGPGTRLTVL.

The chain joins TRBV7-2 to TRBJ2-2; D unclear. Germline V CDR1 and CDR2: SGHTA, FQGNSA. V lost 2 bases and J lost 1, with 11 bases in between. CDR3 size: 16 residues. The CDR3 coding sequence is TGTGCCAGCAGCTTAAGCAGAGCCGGGAACACCGGGGAGCTGTTTTTT. Its translation: CASSLSRAGNTGELFF. The whole variable domain, filled in from reference TRBV7-2 and TRBJ2-2, reads GAGVSQSPSNKVTEKGKDVELRCDPISGHTALYWYRQSLGQGLEFLIYFQGNSAPDKSGLPSDRFSAERTGGSVSTLTIQRTQQEDSAVYLCASSLSRAGNTGELFFGEGSRLTVL.

The V call is TRBV2, the J call TRBJ2-7; perhaps TRBD1 as D (5 bases). Germline V gene lookup returns CDR1 SNHLY and CDR2 FYNNEI. V shed 8 bases and J shed 6 bases, with 14 bases lying between them. The CDR3 is 12 amino acids. The CDR3 coding sequence is TGTGCCAGCGGGCCCAGGGTCCGCGAGCAGTACTTC. The encoded protein is CASGPRVREQYF.

In regard to this clone: The CDR3 does not close with the conserved phenylalanine or tryptophan, likely indicating a read error. No DNA is shown, since the ends of the CDR3 on it are uncertain; the CDR3 is the one TCRdb lists. V usage is TRBV7-9 and J usage is TRBJ1-2. CDR1 is SEHNR, CDR2 FQNEAQ, per germline (reference sequence). The CDR3 is 11 amino acids in total, end residues counted. CDR3 sequence reads: CASSPPGRGWI.

The table lists this clone with a count of one. At one of its ends the junction is not consistent with the germline gene, which may arise from a read error. V and J are TRBV5-4 and TRBJ2-5, with unresolved D. Germline V lookup: CDR1 SGHNT, CDR2 YYREEE (reference sequence). The CDR3 sequence is 14 residues long. CDR3 residues: CASSLALSQETQYF. CDR3 in DNA: TGTGCCAGCAGTTTGGCCCTTAGCCAAGAGACCCAGTACTTC.